This record covers a single T cell receptor (beta chain). The CDR3 has 13 residues. CDR1 and CDR2 (germline): PRHDT, FYEKMQ (reference sequence). Trimming removed 8 bases from V and 6 bases from J, with 14 bases in between. Clones were read by immunoSEQ multiplex PCR, and TCRdb kept only the in-frame ones, dropping some. The data hold about 150,000 clones, with about 94% observed a single time. The data are from a study of control samples from healthy donors and cancer patients. The sample taken for sequencing was blood. The chain employs TRBV13 and TRBJ2-1; weak D call: TRBD2 (6 bases). The TCR was taken from a man in his forties or fifties in good health. The CDR3 reads CASGGRLGNEQFF. CDR3 sequence (DNA): TGTGCCAGCGGGGGGAGGTTGGGCAATGAGCAGTTCTTC.